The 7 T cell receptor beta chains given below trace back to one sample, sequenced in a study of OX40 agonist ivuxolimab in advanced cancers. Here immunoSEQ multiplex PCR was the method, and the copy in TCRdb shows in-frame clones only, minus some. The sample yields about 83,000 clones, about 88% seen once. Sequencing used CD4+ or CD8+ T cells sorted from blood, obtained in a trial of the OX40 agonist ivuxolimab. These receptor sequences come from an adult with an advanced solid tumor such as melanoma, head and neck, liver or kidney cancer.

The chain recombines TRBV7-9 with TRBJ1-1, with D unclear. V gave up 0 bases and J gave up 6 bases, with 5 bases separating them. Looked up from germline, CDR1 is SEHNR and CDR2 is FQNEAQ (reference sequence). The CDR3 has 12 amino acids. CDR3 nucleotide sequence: TGTGCCAGCAGCTTAGCGGGCGCTGAAGCTTTCTTT. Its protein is CASSLAGAEAFF. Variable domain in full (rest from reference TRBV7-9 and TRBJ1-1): DTGVSQNPRHKITKRGQNVTFRCDPISEHNRLYWYRQTLGQGPEFLTYFQNEAQLEKSRLLSDRFSAERPKGSFSTLEIQRTEQGDSAMYLCASSLAGAEAFFGQGTRLTVV.

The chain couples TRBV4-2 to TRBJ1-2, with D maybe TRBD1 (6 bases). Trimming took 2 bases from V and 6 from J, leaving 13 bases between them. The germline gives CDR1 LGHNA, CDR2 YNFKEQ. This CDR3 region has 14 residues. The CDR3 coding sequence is TGTGCCAGCAGCCAAACGACAGGAGGCAATGGCTACACCTTC. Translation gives CASSQTTGGNGYTF.

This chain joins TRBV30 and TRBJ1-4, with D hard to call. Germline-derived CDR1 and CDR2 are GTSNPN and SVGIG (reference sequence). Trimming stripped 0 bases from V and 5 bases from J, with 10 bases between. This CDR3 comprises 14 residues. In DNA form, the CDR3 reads TGTGCCTGGAGTGTAATTGCGGGAAATGAAAAACTGTTTTTT. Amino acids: CAWSVIAGNEKLFF.

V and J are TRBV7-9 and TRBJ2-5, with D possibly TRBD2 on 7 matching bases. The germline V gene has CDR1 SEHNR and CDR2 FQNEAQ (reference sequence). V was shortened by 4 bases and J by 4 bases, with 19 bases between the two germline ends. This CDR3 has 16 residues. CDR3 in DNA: TGTGCCAGCAGCTCGGGGGGCAGGGGCGTCACAGAGACCCAGTACTTC. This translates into CASSSGGRGVTETQYF.

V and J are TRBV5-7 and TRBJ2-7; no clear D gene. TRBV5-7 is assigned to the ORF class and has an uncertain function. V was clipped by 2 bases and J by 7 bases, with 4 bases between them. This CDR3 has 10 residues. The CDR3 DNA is TGTGCCAGCAGCTTTTCAGAGCAGTACTTC. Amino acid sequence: CASSFSEQYF.

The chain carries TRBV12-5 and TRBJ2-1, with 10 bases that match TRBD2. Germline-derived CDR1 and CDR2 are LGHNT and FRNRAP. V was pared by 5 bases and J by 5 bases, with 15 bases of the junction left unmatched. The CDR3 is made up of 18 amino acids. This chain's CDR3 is CASGLPAGGRIGNNEQFF. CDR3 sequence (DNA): TGTGCTAGTGGTCTCCCAGCGGGGGGGCGAATAGGAAACAATGAGCAGTTCTTC.

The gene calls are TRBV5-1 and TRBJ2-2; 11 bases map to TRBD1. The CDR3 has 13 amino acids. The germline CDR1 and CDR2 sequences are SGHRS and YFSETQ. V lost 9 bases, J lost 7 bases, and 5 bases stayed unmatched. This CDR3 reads CATGTGGHGELFF. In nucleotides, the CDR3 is TGCGCCACCGGGACAGGGGGACACGGGGAGCTGTTTTTT.